The source of this TCR beta chain is a study of neurological immune-mediated disorders (dated by TCRdb to between 2018 and 2021). Looking at the study overall: The study compared peripheral blood TCR-beta repertoires of HTLV-I-associated myelopathy (HAM/TSP) patients, multiple sclerosis patients and healthy controls using UMI-based sequencing. Of the 60 to 70 subjects in the cohort, some 15 were HAM/TSP patients, about 34 were multiple sclerosis patients, and 20 were healthy controls. Alongside PBMC samples, the set of more than 80 TCR-beta libraries contained longitudinal samples, technical triplicates, and paired CD4+ and CD8+ T-cell subsets that had been sorted. Longitudinal HAM/TSP and healthy donors were sampled at 3 time-points each (about 3-45 month intervals).

The CDR3 starts with the cysteine, ends with the phenylalanine, and has 14 residues. Only the CDR3 portion is preserved as DNA: 42 bases, with reading frame beginning at the first base. V was cut back by 6 bases and J by 3 bases, leaving a gap of 12 bases between them. cDNA synthesis used template-switch 5'RACE with a primer carrying a 10-nucleotide random unique molecular identifier tagging each TCR transcript. Every sequencing run covered 15-18 subjects and yielded more than 200 million TCR-beta sequences. The RNeasy kit was used for extraction of total RNA. The KAPA Real-time Library Amplification kit was used to amplify TCR-beta VDJ regions with primers for the TCR constant region and the 5'RACE anchor. Sample indexes and Illumina adaptors were added in a first PCR, after which library yield was increased in a second PCR. After Ampure bead purification, the roughly 650 bp TCR product was size-selected on a 2% E-gel SizeSelection system. Before pooling, libraries had their quality checked on a Bioanalyzer, their concentration measured with Qubit, and their quantity determined with the Kapa Library Quantification kit. Paired-end 2 x 150 bp sequencing of the libraries was performed on an Illumina HiSeq 2500. To increase sequence diversity, roughly 24-32% phiX was spiked into each library pool. As for how the authors treated the data: The quality-filtered reads were processed with the UMI-based MiGEC pipeline, whose error correction step removed more than 80% of the raw TCR sequences. IMGT germline references were used for aligning VDJ genes, and each clonotype was defined as a unique CDR3 amino acid sequence together with its V-J genes. Clonal expansion, Shannon diversity and CDR3 relatedness (CalcPairwiseDistances, ClusterSamples) were evaluated with VDJtools, and phylogenetic trees were built with CLCbio workbench. Clones with at least 8 unique UMIs were defined as expanded, with this threshold being based on coefficient-of-variation modelling across technical triplicates. TCRdb took the public reads, trimmed them with fastp at Q25, ran MiXCR for clone calling and kept in-frame beta chains. Each CDR3 protein appears once, grouped with its most common genes and DNA. TCRdb, rather than the study authors, made the V and J calls. In all, the sample holds about 48,000 distinct CDR3 sequences, and over 9.5% of those were seen once. The ten largest clones take up roughly 10% of the sample.

This clonotype was seen ten or more times. This clone's antigen is unknown. No base quality information exists; no much larger clone differs at one position. Results the study describes overall, beyond this receptor: TCR clonal expansion was greatest in HAM/TSP patients and smallest in MS patients, who ranked below even healthy controls. Expanded clones from different subjects shared no identical CDR3 amino acid sequences, which suggests that TCR-beta repertoires were private in all groups.

This specimen's time point label, per the study, means: longitudinal time-point 3. For unsorted PBMC libraries, 2 million PBMCs were used after storage in RNAlater at -80 degrees C until RNA extraction. PBMCs were separated from peripheral blood using Ficoll-Hypaque density gradient centrifugation and then cryopreserved in liquid nitrogen. The receptor's source is a male donor with HTLV-1-associated myelopathy (HAM/TSP). The rearranged chain carries TRBV12-3 or TRBV12-4 and TRBJ1-3; 5 matching bases give a weak D call of TRBD1. Sequenced: PBMCs. The DNA sequence is as follows: TGTGCCAGCAGCCACAGGTGGCTTGGAAACACCATATATTTT. It codes for CASSHRWLGNTIYF.